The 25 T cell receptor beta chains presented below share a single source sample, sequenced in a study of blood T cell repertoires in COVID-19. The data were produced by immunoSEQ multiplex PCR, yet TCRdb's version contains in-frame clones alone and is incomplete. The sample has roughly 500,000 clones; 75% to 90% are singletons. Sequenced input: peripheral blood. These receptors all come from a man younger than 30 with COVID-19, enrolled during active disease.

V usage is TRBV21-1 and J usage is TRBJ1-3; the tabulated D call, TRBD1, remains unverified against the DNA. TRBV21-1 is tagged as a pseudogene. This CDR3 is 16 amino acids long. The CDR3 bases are TGTGCCAGCAGCAAAGTTCGGGACAGGGACCGGAACACCATATATTTT. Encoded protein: CASSKVRDRDRNTIYF.

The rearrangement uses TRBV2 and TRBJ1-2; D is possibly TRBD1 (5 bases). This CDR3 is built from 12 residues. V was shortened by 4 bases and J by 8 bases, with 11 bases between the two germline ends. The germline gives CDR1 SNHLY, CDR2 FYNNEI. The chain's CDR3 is CASSVTGRGYTF. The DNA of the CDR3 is TGTGCCAGCAGTGTAACAGGAAGGGGCTACACCTTC.

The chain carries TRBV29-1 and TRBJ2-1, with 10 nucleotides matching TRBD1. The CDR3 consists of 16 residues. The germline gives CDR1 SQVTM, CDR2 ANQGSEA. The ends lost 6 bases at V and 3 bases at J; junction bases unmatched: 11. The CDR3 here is CSVPGQGNPYYNEQFF. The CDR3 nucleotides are TGCAGCGTCCCGGGACAGGGGAACCCCTACTACAATGAGCAGTTCTTC.

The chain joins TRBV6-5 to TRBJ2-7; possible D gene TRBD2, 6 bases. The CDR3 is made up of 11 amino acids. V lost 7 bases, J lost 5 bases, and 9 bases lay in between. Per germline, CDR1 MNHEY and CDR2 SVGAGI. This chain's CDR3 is CASTPGDEQYF. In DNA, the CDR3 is TGTGCCAGCACCCCGGGGGACGAGCAGTACTTC.

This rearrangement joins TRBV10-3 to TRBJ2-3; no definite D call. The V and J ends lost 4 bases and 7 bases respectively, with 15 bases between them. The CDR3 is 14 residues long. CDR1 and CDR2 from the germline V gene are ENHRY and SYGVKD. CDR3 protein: CAISVRLERNTQYF. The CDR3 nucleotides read TGTGCCATCAGTGTCCGGTTAGAGAGGAATACGCAGTATTTT.

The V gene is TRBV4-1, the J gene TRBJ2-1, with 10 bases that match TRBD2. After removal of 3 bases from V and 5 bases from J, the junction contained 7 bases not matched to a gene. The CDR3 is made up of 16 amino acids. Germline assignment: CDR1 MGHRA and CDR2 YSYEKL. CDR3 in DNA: TGCGCCAGCAGCCATACCGGGACTAGCGTTAACAATGAGCAGTTCTTC. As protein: CASSHTGTSVNNEQFF.

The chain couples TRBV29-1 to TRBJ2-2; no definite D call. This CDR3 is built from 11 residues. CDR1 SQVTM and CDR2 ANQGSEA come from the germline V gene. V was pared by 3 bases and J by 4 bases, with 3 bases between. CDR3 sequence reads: CSVESTGELFF. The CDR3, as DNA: TGCAGCGTTGAGAGCACCGGGGAGCTGTTTTTT.

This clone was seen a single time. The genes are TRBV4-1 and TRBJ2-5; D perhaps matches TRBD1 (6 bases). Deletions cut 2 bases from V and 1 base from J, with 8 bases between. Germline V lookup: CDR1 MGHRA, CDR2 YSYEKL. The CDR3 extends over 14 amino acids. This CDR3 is CASSQLDSQETQYF. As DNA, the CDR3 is TGCGCCAGCAGCCAACTGGACAGCCAAGAGACCCAGTACTTC.

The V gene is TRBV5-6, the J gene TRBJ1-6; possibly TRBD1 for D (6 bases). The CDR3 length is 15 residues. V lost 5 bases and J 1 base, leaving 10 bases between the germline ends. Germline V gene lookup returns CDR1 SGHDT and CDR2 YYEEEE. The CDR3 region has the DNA TGTGCCAGCAGATTCAGGGGTTCCTATAATTCACCCCTCCACTTT. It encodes CASRFRGSYNSPLHF.

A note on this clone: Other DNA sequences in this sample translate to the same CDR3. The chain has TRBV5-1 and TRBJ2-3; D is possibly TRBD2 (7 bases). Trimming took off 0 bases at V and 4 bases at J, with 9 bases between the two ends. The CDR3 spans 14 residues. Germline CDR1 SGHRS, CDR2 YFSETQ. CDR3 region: CASSLAGGPDTQYF. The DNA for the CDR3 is TGCGCCAGCAGCTTGGCCGGGGGGCCAGATACGCAGTATTTT.

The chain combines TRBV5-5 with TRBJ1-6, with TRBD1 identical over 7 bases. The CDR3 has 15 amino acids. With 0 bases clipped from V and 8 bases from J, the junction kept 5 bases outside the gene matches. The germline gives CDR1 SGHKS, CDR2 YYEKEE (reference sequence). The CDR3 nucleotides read TGTGCCAGCAGCTTGGGTGGAGGGGGCGATTCACCCCTCCACTTT. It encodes CASSLGGGGDSPLHF.

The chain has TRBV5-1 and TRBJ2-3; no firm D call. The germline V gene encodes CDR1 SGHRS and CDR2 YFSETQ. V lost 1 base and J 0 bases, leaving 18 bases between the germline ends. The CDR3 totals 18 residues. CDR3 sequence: CASSLFPPRSPSTDTQYF. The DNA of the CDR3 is TGCGCCAGCAGCTTGTTCCCCCCGAGAAGTCCTAGCACAGATACGCAGTATTTT.

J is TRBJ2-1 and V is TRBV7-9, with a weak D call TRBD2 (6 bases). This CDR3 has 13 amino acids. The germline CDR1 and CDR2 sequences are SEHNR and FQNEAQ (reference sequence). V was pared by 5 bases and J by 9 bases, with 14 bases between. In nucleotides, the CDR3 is TGTGCCAGCAGCACTCGACTAGACGTTGAGCAGTTCTTC. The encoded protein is CASSTRLDVEQFF. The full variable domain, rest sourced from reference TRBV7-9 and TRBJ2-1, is DTGVSQNPRHKITKRGQNVTFRCDPISEHNRLYWYRQTLGQGPEFLTYFQNEAQLEKSRLLSDRFSAERPKGSFSTLEIQRTEQGDSAMYLCASSTRLDVEQFFGPGTRLTVL.

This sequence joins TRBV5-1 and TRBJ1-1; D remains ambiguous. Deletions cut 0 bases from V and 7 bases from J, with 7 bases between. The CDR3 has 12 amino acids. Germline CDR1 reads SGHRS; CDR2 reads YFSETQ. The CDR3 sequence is CASSLESGEAFF. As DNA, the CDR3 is TGCGCCAGCAGCTTGGAGTCGGGTGAAGCTTTCTTT.

The CDR3 DNA is TGTGCCAGCAGCCAAACCAACCAGGGGTCCCCTGGCTACGAGCAGTACTTC. Translated: CASSQTNQGSPGYEQYF. The chain joins TRBV14 to TRBJ2-7; a possible D gene is TRBD1 (6 bases). The CDR3 totals 17 residues. The V and J ends lost 2 bases and 3 bases respectively, with 20 bases between them. CDR1 and CDR2 from the germline V gene are SGHDN and FVKESK.

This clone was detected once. The CDR3: CASSQGSGGLNEQFF. CDR3 bases: TGCGCCAGCAGCCAAGGGTCGGGGGGGCTGAATGAGCAGTTCTTC. The chain is built from TRBV4-1 and TRBJ2-1; 8 bases agree with TRBD2. The length of the CDR3 is 15 residues. Unmatched junction bases numbered 6, after V lost 1 base and J lost 7 bases. Germline CDR1 is MGHRA and CDR2 is YSYEKL.

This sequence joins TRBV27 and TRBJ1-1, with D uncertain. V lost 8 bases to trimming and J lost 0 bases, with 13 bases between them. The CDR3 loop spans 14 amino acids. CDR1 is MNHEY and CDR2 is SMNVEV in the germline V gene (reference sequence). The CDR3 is CASGLGVLNTEAFF. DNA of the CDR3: TGTGCCAGCGGTCTCGGGGTCCTGAACACTGAAGCTTTCTTT.

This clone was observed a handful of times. Written as DNA, the CDR3 is TGTGCCAGTAGTATTTCCCAGCGGAGAGGGAGCAATCAGCCCCAGCATTTT. The encoded protein is CASSISQRRGSNQPQHF. The chain links TRBV19 to TRBJ1-5; no reliable D call. The V gene lost 3 bases and the J gene lost 1 base, with 16 bases spanning the gap. Per germline, CDR1 LNHDA and CDR2 SQIVND (reference sequence). This CDR3 region has 17 residues.

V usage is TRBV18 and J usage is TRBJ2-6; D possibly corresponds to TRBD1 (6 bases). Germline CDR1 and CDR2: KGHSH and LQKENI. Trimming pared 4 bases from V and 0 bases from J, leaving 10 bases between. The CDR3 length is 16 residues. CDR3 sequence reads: CASSLNRASGANVLTF. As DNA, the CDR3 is TGTGCCAGCTCACTTAACAGGGCCTCTGGGGCCAACGTCCTGACTTTC. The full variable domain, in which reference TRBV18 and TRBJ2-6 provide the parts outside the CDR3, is NAGVMQNPRHLVRRRGQEARLRCSPMKGHSHVYWYRQLPEEGLKFMVYLQKENIIDESGMPKERFSAEFPKEGPSILRIQQVVRGDSAAYFCASSLNRASGANVLTFGAGSRLTVL.

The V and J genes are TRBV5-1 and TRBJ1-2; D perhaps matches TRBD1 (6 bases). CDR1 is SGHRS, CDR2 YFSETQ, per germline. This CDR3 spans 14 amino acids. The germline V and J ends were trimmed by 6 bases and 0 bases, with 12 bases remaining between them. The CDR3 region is CASNIGQTNYGYTF. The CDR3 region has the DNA TGCGCCAGCAACATAGGACAGACTAACTATGGCTACACCTTC.

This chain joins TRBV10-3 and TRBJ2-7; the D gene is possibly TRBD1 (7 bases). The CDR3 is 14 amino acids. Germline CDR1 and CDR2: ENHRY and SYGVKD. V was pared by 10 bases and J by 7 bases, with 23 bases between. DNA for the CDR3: TGTGCCAGCCTCGGGCAGGGGGGTTCGGAGGAGCAGTACTTC. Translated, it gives CASLGQGGSEEQYF.

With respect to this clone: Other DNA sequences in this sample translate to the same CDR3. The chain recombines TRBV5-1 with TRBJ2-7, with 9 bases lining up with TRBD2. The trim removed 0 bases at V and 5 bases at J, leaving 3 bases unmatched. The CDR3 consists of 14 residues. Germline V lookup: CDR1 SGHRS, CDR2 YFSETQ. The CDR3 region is CASSLAGLADEQYF. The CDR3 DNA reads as TGCGCCAGCAGCTTGGCGGGACTAGCTGACGAGCAGTACTTC.

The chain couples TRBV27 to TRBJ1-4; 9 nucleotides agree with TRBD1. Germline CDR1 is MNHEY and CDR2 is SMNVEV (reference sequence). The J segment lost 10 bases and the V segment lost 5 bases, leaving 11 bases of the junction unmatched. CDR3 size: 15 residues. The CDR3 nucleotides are TGTGCCAGCAGTGCAGTACAGGGGGCGATCGCAAAACTGTTTTTT. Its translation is CASSAVQGAIAKLFF. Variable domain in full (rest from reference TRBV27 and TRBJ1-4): EAQVTQNPRYLITVTGKKLTVTCSQNMNHEYMSWYRQDPGLGLRQIYYSMNVEVTDKGDVPEGYKVSRKEKRNFPLILESPSPNQTSLYFCASSAVQGAIAKLFFGSGTQLSVL.

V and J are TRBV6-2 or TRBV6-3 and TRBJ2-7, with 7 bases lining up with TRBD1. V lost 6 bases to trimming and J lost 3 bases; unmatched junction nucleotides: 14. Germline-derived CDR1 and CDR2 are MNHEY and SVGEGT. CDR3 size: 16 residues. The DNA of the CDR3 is TGTGCCAGCAGCCAGTGGGGTCGGGACAGATACTACGAGCAGTACTTC. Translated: CASSQWGRDRYYEQYF.

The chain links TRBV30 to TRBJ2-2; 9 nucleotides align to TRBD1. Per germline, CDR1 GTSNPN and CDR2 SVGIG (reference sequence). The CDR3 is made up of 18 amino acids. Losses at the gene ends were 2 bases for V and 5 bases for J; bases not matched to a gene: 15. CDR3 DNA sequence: TGTGCCTGGAGTCCTCCATTTGGGACAGGGTTTGAGACCGGGGAGCTGTTTTTT. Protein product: CAWSPPFGTGFETGELFF.